The clone carrying this T cell receptor beta chain was detected only a few times. Its specificity is unknown. This sample was taken from a study of response to subunit inactivated influenza vaccine. Study results and caveats: The authors suggested that few new T cells are recruited per seasonal influenza vaccination.

TCRdb re-derived calls from the RT-PCR reads in MiXCR, one entry per CDR3 protein. The data show around 580,000 distinct CDR3 sequences, about 11% seen once. The CDR3 sequence is 18 residues long. The J segment lost 2 bases and the V segment lost 5 bases, leaving 9 bases of the junction unmatched. The V gene's germline CDR1 is SGHDT and CDR2 YYEEEE. The sequencing here drew on PBMCs from blood, taken on the day of vaccination. This clonotype was obtained from a middle-aged man who received an inactivated influenza vaccine. The rearrangement links TRBV5-6 to TRBJ2-3; TRBD2 matches 15 bases. CDR3 coding DNA: TGTGCCAGCAGACAGAGGACTAGCGGGAGGGCCCTCACAGATACGCAGTATTTT. Amino acids: CASRQRTSGRALTDTQYF.